This T cell receptor beta chain was obtained from a study of T cell responses to AZD1222 COVID-19 vaccine. The CDR3 is made up of 17 amino acids. The germline gives CDR1 GTSNPN, CDR2 SVGIG (reference sequence). The trim removed 7 bases at V and 0 bases at J, leaving 14 bases unmatched. Sequencing used immunoSEQ multiplex PCR; TCRdb keeps in-frame clones, though not all of them. This repertoire shows tens of thousands of clones, around 84% found once; its top ten account for about 4.5%. The specimen was peripheral blood, collected 28 days after the second AZD1222 dose. This receptor was obtained from an adult who received the AZD1222 COVID-19 vaccine. This chain links TRBV30 with TRBJ2-3; 9 bases agree with TRBD1. The CDR3 sequence: CASQTRRQGGSTDTQYF. The DNA of the CDR3 is TGTGCCTCCCAGACCCGTCGACAGGGGGGTAGCACAGATACGCAGTATTTT.